This T cell receptor beta chain was identified in a study of vaccination and CD4 T cells after COVID-19. Study as a whole: Researchers treated control cultures with a CEFX pool, an HIV-1 Nef pool, or no peptide.

The sample's treatment: approximately nine-day PBMC culture with coronavirus spike peptide pools or control peptides (ViraFEST assay). Cultured CD4+ T cells had their DNA profiled by the Oncomine TCR Beta short-read assay. TCRdb ran MiXCR on the PCR reads and lists one entry per CDR3 protein. This sample has around 13,000 distinct CDR3 sequences, with 52% found just once. This clonotype was seen more than once but under ten times. Its antigen is not known. Sequencing was performed on CD4+ T cells from blood, cultured in vitro. The source of this sequence is a human donor who had recovered from COVID-19.

The CDR3 protein is CASSLGTPGFFEQYF. In DNA form, the CDR3 reads TGCGCCAGCAGCTTGGGGACACCAGGGTTCTTCGAGCAGTACTTC. The chain carries TRBV5-1 and TRBJ2-7; D perhaps matches TRBD1 (5 bases). Germline values: CDR1 SGHRS, CDR2 YFSETQ. The V end lost 0 bases, the J end lost 6 bases, and 16 bases lay between the germline ends. CDR3 length: 15 amino acids.